A single sample is the source of the 2 T cell receptor beta chains below, sequenced in a study of cytomegalovirus exposure and HLA in healthy donors (dated by TCRdb to 2016 to 2017). Libraries were prepared through the immunoSEQ multiplex PCR assay. For the multiplex PCR, a mixture combining 60 forward primers for TCR Vbeta segments and 13 reverse primers for TCR Jbeta segments was used. TCRdb re-hosts the immuneACCESS table, in-frame sequences only. Its copies lack some clones; in the studies checked, an unresolved V gene accounts for under half of them, and the cause for the rest is not known. The sample contains some 160,000 clones, approximately 84% of them found a single time. The ten largest clones add up to around 1.3% of the sample. The sequenced material came from PBMCs. The source of these receptors is a man in his fifties in good health and CMV-seropositive.

The chain links TRBV2 to TRBJ2-7; possible D gene TRBD2, 7 bases. CDR1 is SNHLY, CDR2 FYNNEI, per germline. CDR3 size: 15 residues. The V gene lost 7 bases and the J gene lost 0 bases, with 16 bases spanning the gap. Here the CDR3 reads CASTPRGASSYEQYF. The CDR3 coding sequence is TGTGCCAGCACTCCTCGGGGGGCGAGCTCCTACGAGCAGTACTTC.

V usage is TRBV5-3 and J usage is TRBJ2-1; D is ambiguous. TRBV5-3 is flagged as an ORF with uncertain function. The V end lost 4 bases, the J end lost 10 bases, and 9 bases lay between the germline ends. The CDR3 spans 11 residues. As DNA, the CDR3 is TGTGCCAGAAGCAAGAGGAGCGAGCAGTTCTTC. Translation gives CARSKRSEQFF.